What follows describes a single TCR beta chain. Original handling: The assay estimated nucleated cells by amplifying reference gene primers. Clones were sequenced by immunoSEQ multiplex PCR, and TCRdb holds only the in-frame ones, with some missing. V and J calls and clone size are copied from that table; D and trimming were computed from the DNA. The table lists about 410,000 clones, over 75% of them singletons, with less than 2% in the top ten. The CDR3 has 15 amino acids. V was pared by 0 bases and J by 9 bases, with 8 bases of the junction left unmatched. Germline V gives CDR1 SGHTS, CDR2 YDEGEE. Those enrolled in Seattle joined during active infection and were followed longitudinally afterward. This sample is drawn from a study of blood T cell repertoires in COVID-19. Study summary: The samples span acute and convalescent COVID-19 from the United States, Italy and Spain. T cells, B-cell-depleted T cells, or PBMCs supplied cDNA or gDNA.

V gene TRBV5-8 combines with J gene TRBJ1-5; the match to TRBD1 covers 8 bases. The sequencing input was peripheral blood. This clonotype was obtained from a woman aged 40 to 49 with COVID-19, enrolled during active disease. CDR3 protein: CASSLVATGEWPQHF. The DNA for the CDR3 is TGTGCCAGCAGCTTGGTCGCGACAGGGGAATGGCCCCAGCATTTT.